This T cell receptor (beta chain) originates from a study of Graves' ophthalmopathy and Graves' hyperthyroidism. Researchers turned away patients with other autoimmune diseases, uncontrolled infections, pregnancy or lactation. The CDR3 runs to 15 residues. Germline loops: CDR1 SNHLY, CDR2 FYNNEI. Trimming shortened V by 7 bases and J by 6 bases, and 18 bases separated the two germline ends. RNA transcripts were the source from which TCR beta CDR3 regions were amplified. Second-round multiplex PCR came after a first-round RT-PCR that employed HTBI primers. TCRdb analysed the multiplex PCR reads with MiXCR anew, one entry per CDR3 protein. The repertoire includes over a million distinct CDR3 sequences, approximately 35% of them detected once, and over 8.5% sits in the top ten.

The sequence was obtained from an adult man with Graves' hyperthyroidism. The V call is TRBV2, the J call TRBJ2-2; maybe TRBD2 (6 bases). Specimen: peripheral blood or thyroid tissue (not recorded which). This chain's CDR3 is CASIRTAREAGELFF. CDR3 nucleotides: TGTGCCAGCATTAGGACGGCGAGGGAGGCCGGGGAGCTGTTTTTT.